The 10 T cell receptor beta chains in this list originate from one sample, sequenced in a study of T cell responses to AZD1222 COVID-19 vaccine. Data came from immunoSEQ multiplex PCR; TCRdb stores just in-frame clones and leaves some out. The table shows some 150,000 clones, with approximately 90% occurring only once. Sequencing was performed on peripheral blood, taken on day 0 of AZD1222 vaccination. The receptors stem from an adult in good health.

This clone came up a few times. The chain uses TRBV3-1 (or the pseudogene TRBV3-2) and TRBJ1-5; D perhaps matches TRBD1 (5 bases). The CDR3 spans 20 residues. V dropped 4 bases and J dropped 0 bases, with 25 bases sitting between them. CDR1 is LGHDT and CDR2 is YNNKEL in the germline V gene (reference sequence). CDR3 amino acids: CASSRPSRGLAHYSNQPQHF. The CDR3 DNA sequence: TGTGCCAGCAGCCGTCCCTCCCGGGGACTGGCCCATTATAGCAATCAGCCCCAGCATTTT.

The rearrangement joins TRBV9 to TRBJ2-2; the D gene is possibly TRBD1 (6 bases). Germline V CDR1 and CDR2: SGDLS, YYNGEE. The CDR3 extends over 13 amino acids. Trimming took 3 bases from V and 3 from J, leaving 6 bases between them. The chain's CDR3 is CASSEGDTGELFF. CDR3 nucleotides: TGTGCCAGCAGCGAGGGGGACACCGGGGAGCTGTTTTTT.

V is TRBV7-7 and J is TRBJ1-3; maybe TRBD1 (6 bases). Germline V gene data show CDR1 as SSHAT and CDR2 as FNYEAQ (reference sequence). The CDR3 length is 15 residues. The V gene lost 1 base and the J gene lost 0 bases, with 7 bases spanning the gap. Here the CDR3 reads CASSLGTASGNTIYF. CDR3 coding DNA: TGTGCCAGCAGCTTAGGGACAGCCTCTGGAAACACCATATATTTT.

This chain joins TRBV27 and TRBJ1-4; D ambiguous. The V end lost 7 bases, the J end lost 1 base, and 13 bases lay between the germline ends. Germline loops: CDR1 MNHEY, CDR2 SMNVEV (reference sequence). The CDR3 consists of 15 residues. The CDR3 sequence: CASTSLPVTNEKLFF. CDR3 DNA sequence: TGTGCCAGCACTTCCCTCCCCGTAACTAATGAAAAACTGTTTTTT.

This chain links TRBV7-2 with TRBJ2-7, with D perhaps TRBD2 (7 bases). Germline-derived CDR1 and CDR2 are SGHTA and FQGNSA. V lost 2 bases, J lost 6 bases, and 20 bases lay in between. The CDR3 has 16 amino acids. CDR3 in amino acids: CASSLRGGEGRFEQYF. CDR3 sequence (DNA): TGTGCCAGCAGCTTAAGGGGGGGGGAAGGGCGGTTCGAGCAGTACTTC. Using reference TRBV7-2 and TRBJ2-7 for the parts outside the CDR3, the full variable domain is GAGVSQSPSNKVTEKGKDVELRCDPISGHTALYWYRQSLGQGLEFLIYFQGNSAPDKSGLPSDRFSAERTGGSVSTLTIQRTQQEDSAVYLCASSLRGGEGRFEQYFGPGTRLTVT.

The rearrangement joins TRBV19 to TRBJ2-2; a possible D gene is TRBD1 (7 bases). Germline values: CDR1 LNHDA, CDR2 SQIVND (reference sequence). Trimming cost V 10 bases and J 6 bases, with 18 bases left between them. This CDR3 has 14 amino acids. Here the CDR3 reads CATQLSGGSGELFF. The CDR3 DNA sequence: TGTGCCACACAGTTGTCAGGGGGGTCCGGGGAGCTGTTTTTT.

This clone was seen a single time. The chain combines TRBV15 with TRBJ2-1, with D hard to call. The V gene's germline CDR1 is LNHNV and CDR2 YYDKDF (reference sequence). V shed 8 bases and J shed 8 bases, with 16 bases lying between them. The CDR3 loop spans 13 amino acids. In DNA form, the CDR3 reads TGTGCCACCTCCTATTACTTGCGCGATGAGCAGTTCTTC. It encodes CATSYYLRDEQFF.

This chain links TRBV28 with TRBJ2-1, with D unclear. Trimming cost V 4 bases and J 10 bases, with 8 bases left between them. CDR1 MDHEN and CDR2 SYDVKM come from the germline V gene. The CDR3 is 11 residues long. CDR3 nucleotide sequence: TGTGCCAGCAGTTCCCAGACGGAGCAGTTCTTC. Protein product: CASSSQTEQFF.

J is TRBJ2-7 and V is TRBV5-8, with TRBD2 as a possible D gene (6 bases). The CDR3 sequence is 14 residues long. V was clipped by 0 bases and J by 2 bases, with 9 bases between them. Looked up from germline, CDR1 is SGHTS and CDR2 is YDEGEE. The CDR3, as DNA: TGTGCCAGCAGCTTGGAACCGGGGGCCTACGAGCAGTACTTC. It encodes CASSLEPGAYEQYF.

CDR3 region: CASGLVSNNEQFF. The CDR3 coding sequence is TGTGCTAGTGGTTTAGTATCAAACAATGAGCAGTTCTTC. The chain is built from TRBV12-5 and TRBJ2-1, with D unresolved. Trimming removed 3 bases from V and 5 bases from J, with 8 bases in between. The germline gives CDR1 LGHNT, CDR2 FRNRAP. This CDR3 has 13 amino acids. The full variable domain, rest sourced from reference TRBV12-5 and TRBJ2-1, is DARVTQTPRHKVTEMGQEVTMRCQPILGHNTVFWYRQTMMQGLELLAYFRNRAPLDDSGMPKDRFSAEMPDATLATLKIQPSEPRDSAVYFCASGLVSNNEQFFGPGTRLTVL.